These 28 T cell receptor beta chains were sequenced from one sample in a study of response to subunit inactivated influenza vaccine (dated by TCRdb to 2016 to 2019). The library was produced with RT-PCR. The sample was run on an Illumina HiSeq 2500. TCRdb cleaned the public reads at Q25 with fastp, built clones with MiXCR and kept in-frame beta chains. Under each unique CDR3 protein, matching rows form one entry showing the most common genes and DNA. Here the sample has around 790,000 distinct CDR3 sequences; 21% occur a single time. Together, the top ten hold 10% to 13% of the sample. The starting material was PBMCs from blood, obtained around 5 days after vaccination. The origin of the receptors is a man between 50 and 59 years old who received an inactivated influenza vaccine. Donor details come from another sample of the same person, matched by shared clones.

The chain has TRBV6-1 and TRBJ1-5; D unclear. V lost 3 bases to trimming and J lost 7 bases, with 13 bases between them. The CDR3 has 14 residues. Germline CDR1 reads MNHNS; CDR2 reads SASEGT. The DNA for the CDR3 is TGTGCCAGCAGTGAGTCCTGGGTGGGACAGCCCCAGCATTTT. This translates into CASSESWVGQPQHF.

The chain employs TRBV4-3 and TRBJ2-7, with D unclear. V lost 1 base and J lost 1, with 17 bases in between. The germline gives CDR1 LGHNA, CDR2 YSLEER. The CDR3 is made up of 17 amino acids. The CDR3 bases are TGCGCCAGCAGCCAAGCGCACGAAGGACCAGAGTCCTACGAGCAGTACTTC. Translated: CASSQAHEGPESYEQYF.

The chain is built from TRBV20-1 and TRBJ1-1, with D unclear. The length of the CDR3 is 15 residues. Germline V lookup: CDR1 DFQATT, CDR2 SNEGSKA (reference sequence). Deletions cut 0 bases from V and 1 base from J, with 12 bases between. The CDR3 region is CSARDVMGSNTEAFF. The CDR3 nucleotides are TGCAGTGCTAGAGACGTGATGGGCTCGAACACTGAAGCTTTCTTT.

This clonotype appeared many times. The chain recombines TRBV12-3 or TRBV12-4 with TRBJ1-4; D may be TRBD1 (6 bases). This CDR3 region has 16 residues. V lost 4 bases and J lost 1, with 13 bases in between. The CDR3 loop reads CASSSTGLGTNEKLFF. The CDR3 region has the DNA TGTGCCAGCAGTTCAACAGGGCTGGGAACTAATGAAAAACTGTTTTTT.

Points on this clonotype: One end of the junction is discordant with germline, which a read error may explain. This chain links TRBV7-9 with TRBJ2-2, with 9 bases matching TRBD2. Germline V gene sequence: CDR1 SEHNR, CDR2 FQNEAQ (reference sequence). The CDR3 totals 16 residues. The DNA for the CDR3 is TGCGCCAGCAGCTACTCCCGACTAGCGGACACCGGGGAGCTGTTTTTT. This translates into CASSYSRLADTGELFF.

This clonotype was picked up a small number of times. J is TRBJ2-7 and V is TRBV20-1; TRBD1 matches at 7 bases. The CDR3 length is 14 residues. V shed 2 bases and J 6 bases; nucleotides not matched to a gene: 10. CDR1 is DFQATT and CDR2 is SNEGSKA in the germline V gene (reference sequence). In DNA form, the CDR3 reads TGCAGTGCTAGACCCGACAGGGAAATCGCCGAGCAGTACTTC. It yields the protein CSARPDREIAEQYF.

J is TRBJ2-1 and V is TRBV5-1, with 9 bases matching TRBD1. Germline V CDR1 and CDR2: SGHRS, YFSETQ. With 4 bases clipped from V and 0 bases from J, the junction kept 5 bases outside the gene matches. The CDR3 spans 16 residues. CDR3 in DNA: TGCGCCAGCAGCGAACAGGGGGCGAGCTCCTACAATGAGCAGTTCTTC. This sequence encodes CASSEQGASSYNEQFF.

This chain uses TRBV12-3 or TRBV12-4 with TRBJ1-3; no definite D call. This CDR3 contains 15 residues. V lost 5 bases to trimming and J lost 0 bases, with 11 bases between them. DNA for the CDR3: TGTGCCAGCAGTCCTGGTGGCTTCTCTGGAAACACCATATATTTT. Encoded protein: CASSPGGFSGNTIYF.

This clonotype was counted only a few times. V and J are TRBV12-3 or TRBV12-4 and TRBJ2-7; TRBD2 matches at 10 bases. Trimming took 6 bases from V and 1 from J; bases not matched to a gene: 12. The CDR3 extends over 17 amino acids. The CDR3 DNA follows: TGTGCCAGCAGCTTATTCCGGACTAGCGGAACATCCTACGAGCAGTACTTC. This encodes CASSLFRTSGTSYEQYF.

This sequence joins TRBV15 and TRBJ2-1; possibly TRBD1 or TRBD2 for D (5 bases each). The V gene lost 9 bases and the J gene lost 6 bases, with 18 bases spanning the gap. The length of the CDR3 is 14 residues. The germline gives CDR1 LNHNV, CDR2 YYDKDF (reference sequence). The CDR3 sequence is CATGDAAGVNEQFF. CDR3 nucleotide sequence: TGTGCCACTGGGGACGCAGCTGGGGTCAATGAGCAGTTCTTC.

The rearrangement links TRBV6-4 to TRBJ2-2, with 8 bases that match TRBD2. This CDR3 is built from 14 residues. The V gene end was trimmed by 5 bases and the J gene end by 5 bases; junction bases not matched to a gene: 4. Germline CDR1 is MRHNA and CDR2 is SNTAGT. The CDR3 loop is CASSSGGGTGELFF. Written as DNA, the CDR3 is TGTGCCAGCAGTAGCGGGGGCGGTACCGGGGAGCTGTTTTTT.

This rearrangement joins TRBV29-1 to TRBJ2-1; the D is unclear. CDR1 and CDR2 (germline): SQVTM, ANQGSEA. The ends were cut back, 0 bases at V and 4 bases at J, with 7 bases in the middle. There are 13 residues in the CDR3. The CDR3 here is CSVEDNRYNEQFF. CDR3 bases: TGCAGCGTTGAAGATAACCGTTACAATGAGCAGTTCTTC.

This chain joins TRBV6-2 or TRBV6-3 and TRBJ2-3, with D perhaps assigned TRBD1 or TRBD2 (5 bases each). The V end lost 2 bases, the J end lost 4 bases, and 16 bases lay between the germline ends. Germline V gene lookup returns CDR1 MNHEY and CDR2 SVGEGT. The CDR3 length is 16 residues. CDR3 nucleotides: TGTGCCAGCAGTTACGGGGGAGCTCGTGAGGCAGATACGCAGTATTTT. It translates to CASSYGGAREADTQYF.

The rearrangement links TRBV20-1 to TRBJ2-3, with D perhaps assigned TRBD1 or TRBD2 (5 bases each). The V end was cut by 6 bases, the J end by 6 bases, with 16 bases between. The CDR3 is 13 residues long. Germline values: CDR1 DFQATT, CDR2 SNEGSKA (reference sequence). The CDR3, as DNA: TGCAGTGCGCCAAGGACTGGGGCCGATACGCAGTATTTT. Its protein is CSAPRTGADTQYF.

The V gene is TRBV12-3 or TRBV12-4, the J gene TRBJ2-7, with TRBD2 matching over 8 bases. There are 15 residues in the CDR3. Losses at the gene ends were 7 bases for V and 2 bases for J; bases not matched to a gene: 10. The chain's CDR3 is CASTKLGLVAYEQYF. The CDR3 DNA reads as TGTGCCAGCACCAAGCTGGGACTAGTGGCCTACGAGCAGTACTTC.

V and J are TRBV20-1 and TRBJ2-1; D uncertain. The CDR3 loop spans 16 amino acids. Germline CDR1 is DFQATT and CDR2 is SNEGSKA (reference sequence). V lost 4 bases to trimming and J lost 0 bases, with 16 bases between them. CDR3 residues: CSATKSETPSYNEQFF. The CDR3 DNA reads TGCAGTGCTACGAAATCCGAAACCCCCTCCTACAATGAGCAGTTCTTC.

This clonotype appeared a few times. The chain joins TRBV15 to TRBJ1-5; D gene ambiguous. Germline V CDR1 and CDR2: LNHNV, YYDKDF (reference sequence). This CDR3 region has 13 residues. With 6 bases removed from V and 2 bases from J, the gap between germline ends came to 8 bases. CDR3 DNA: TGTGCCACCAGGGGGTATGGCAATCAGCCCCAGCATTTT. This codes for CATRGYGNQPQHF.

This chain connects TRBV25-1 to TRBJ2-1; the match to TRBD2 covers 10 bases. V trimming: 3 bases; J trimming: 7 bases; junction bases outside the gene matches: 12. Germline V gene lookup returns CDR1 MGHDK and CDR2 SYGVNS. The CDR3 is 17 residues long. The CDR3 here is CASSDPPAGGPGNEQFF. In DNA form, the CDR3 reads TGTGCCAGCAGTGATCCCCCAGCGGGGGGGCCGGGTAATGAGCAGTTCTTC.

This chain uses TRBV9 with TRBJ2-5; D possibly matches TRBD1 or TRBD2 (5 bases each). Germline assignment: CDR1 SGDLS and CDR2 YYNGEE. The CDR3 runs to 14 residues. The V end was cut by 3 bases, the J end by 5 bases, with 14 bases between. The CDR3 DNA reads as TGTGCCAGCAGCGCTCCCGGGACCGGGGAGACCCAGTACTTC. This sequence encodes CASSAPGTGETQYF.

This clonotype was detected a few times. This rearrangement joins TRBV3-1 to TRBJ2-1; TRBD2 agrees at 11 bases. CDR3 length equals 13 residues. V was clipped by 4 bases and J by 16 bases; unmatched bases: 9. CDR1 is LGHDT and CDR2 is YNNKEL in the germline V gene (reference sequence). This CDR3 reads CASSPGTSGGGFF. Written as DNA, the CDR3 is TGTGCCAGCAGCCCAGGAACTAGCGGGGGTGGATTCTTC.

This clonotype appeared a few times. V gene TRBV11-2 combines with J gene TRBJ2-2, with 7 bases lining up with TRBD1. The CDR3 is 17 residues long. CDR1 is SGHAT, CDR2 FQNNGV, per germline. The trim removed 1 base at V and 8 bases at J, leaving 13 bases unmatched. The CDR3 DNA reads as TGTGCCAGCAGCTTAGTGTCAGGGACAGCGTTACCTGGGGAGCTGTTTTTT. This codes for CASSLVSGTALPGELFF.

The sample holds a few counts of this clonotype. The chain uses TRBV10-3 and TRBJ2-5; 11 nucleotides match TRBD2. J gave up 2 bases and V 4 bases, and 3 bases lay outside the gene matches. This CDR3 has 15 residues. Germline CDR1 and CDR2: ENHRY and SYGVKD. CDR3 bases: TGTGCCATCAGTGTGGGACTAGCGGTACAAGAGACCCAGTACTTC. Its translation is CAISVGLAVQETQYF.

This clonotype was found many times. The CDR3 DNA reads TGCAGTGCTCAGCGTTCAGATACGCAGTATTTT. Protein product: CSAQRSDTQYF. The chain combines TRBV20-1 with TRBJ2-3; D ambiguous. Germline CDR1 and CDR2: DFQATT and SNEGSKA (reference sequence). V was cut by 5 bases and J by 4 bases, with 7 bases left in between. This CDR3 is 11 amino acids long.

The V and J genes are TRBV5-1 and TRBJ2-4, with 13 nucleotides matching TRBD2. The junction had 7 bases not matched to a gene; V was cut back by 3 bases and J by 7 bases. In germline, CDR1 is SGHRS, CDR2 YFSETQ. CDR3 length equals 16 residues. The CDR3 region has the DNA TGCGCCAGCAGCTCCACTAGCGGGGGGGCATGGAACATTCAGTACTTC. The encoded protein is CASSSTSGGAWNIQYF.

J is TRBJ2-5 and V is TRBV7-6; 7 nucleotides align to TRBD2. CDR3 length: 12 amino acids. The trim removed 0 bases at V and 10 bases at J, leaving 2 bases unmatched. Germline V gene lookup returns CDR1 SGHVS and CDR2 FNYEAQ. The CDR3 DNA follows: TGTGCCAGCAGCTTAGCCGGGGGGAGCCAGTACTTC. This encodes CASSLAGGSQYF.

CDR3 DNA: TGTGCCAGCAGCTTGAATTCCGGGACAGGGTCAACTGAAGCTTTCTTT. This sequence encodes CASSLNSGTGSTEAFF. The chain has TRBV7-9 and TRBJ1-1; 9 nucleotides line up with TRBD1. The V and J ends lost 3 bases and 5 bases, in that order; junction bases with no gene match: 10. Germline CDR1 is SEHNR and CDR2 is FQNEAQ (reference sequence). The CDR3 is 16 amino acids.

V gene TRBV5-1 combines with J gene TRBJ1-1, with 7 nucleotides matching TRBD1. J gave up 0 bases and V 7 bases, and 12 bases lay outside the gene matches. Germline V lookup: CDR1 SGHRS, CDR2 YFSETQ. This CDR3 spans 16 amino acids. The chain's CDR3 is CASHRGAGGLNTEAFF. For the CDR3, the DNA is TGCGCCAGCCACAGAGGGGCAGGGGGTTTGAACACTGAAGCTTTCTTT.

Only a few counts were recorded for this clonotype. V gene TRBV20-1 combines with J gene TRBJ2-2; D remains ambiguous. CDR1 DFQATT and CDR2 SNEGSKA come from the germline V gene (reference sequence). The CDR3 is made up of 12 amino acids. V was trimmed by 2 bases and J by 7 bases, leaving 8 bases between them. The DNA for the CDR3 is TGCAGTGCTAGAAAGATGGGCGGGGAGCTGTTTTTT. This encodes CSARKMGGELFF.